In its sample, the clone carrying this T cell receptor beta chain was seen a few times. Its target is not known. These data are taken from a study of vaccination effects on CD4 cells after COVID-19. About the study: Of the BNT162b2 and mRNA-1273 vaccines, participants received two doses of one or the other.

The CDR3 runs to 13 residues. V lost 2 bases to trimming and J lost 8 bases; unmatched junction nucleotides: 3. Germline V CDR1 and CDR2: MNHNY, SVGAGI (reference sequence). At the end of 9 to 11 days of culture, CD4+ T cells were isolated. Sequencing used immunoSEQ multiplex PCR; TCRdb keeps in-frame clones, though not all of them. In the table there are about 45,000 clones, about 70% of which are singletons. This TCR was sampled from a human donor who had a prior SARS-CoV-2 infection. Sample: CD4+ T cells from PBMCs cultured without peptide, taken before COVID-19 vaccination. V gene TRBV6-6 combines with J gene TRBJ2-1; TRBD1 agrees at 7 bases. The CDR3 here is CASSYDRVDEQFF. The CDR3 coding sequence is TGTGCCAGCAGTTACGACAGGGTCGATGAGCAGTTCTTC.